Below, 18 T cell receptor beta chains from the same sample are listed, as sequenced in a study of Graves' ophthalmopathy and Graves' hyperthyroidism. From RNA, the CDR3 regions of TCR beta chains were amplified and sequenced. A first-round RT-PCR used HTBI primers, followed by a second-round multiplex PCR. In TCRdb, the multiplex PCR reads were re-called with MiXCR into one record per CDR3 protein. This repertoire shows 650,000 to 900,000 distinct CDR3 sequences, roughly two fifths found once; its top ten account for 35% to 55%. The sample comprised peripheral blood. The receptors come from an adult man with Graves' ophthalmopathy.

CDR3 amino acids: CASSFRPGVGTGYTF. CDR3 sequence (DNA): TGTGCCAGCAGTTTCCGGCCCGGTGTGGGGACTGGCTACACCTTC. The chain uses TRBV25-1 and TRBJ1-2, with D tentatively TRBD1 (5 bases). The CDR3 is made up of 15 amino acids. The germline V gene has CDR1 MGHDK and CDR2 SYGVNS. Deletions cut 5 bases from V and 7 bases from J, with 20 bases between.

The chain uses TRBV19 and TRBJ2-7; 8 bases map to TRBD2. After removal of 9 bases from V and 3 bases from J, the junction contained 19 bases not matched to a gene. Germline-derived CDR1 and CDR2 are LNHDA and SQIVND (reference sequence). CDR3 length: 17 residues. In DNA form, the CDR3 reads TGTGCCAGCAGCCAGGGGCCTAGGACGCGGGGGGACTACGAGCAGTACTTC. This sequence encodes CASSQGPRTRGDYEQYF.

The CDR3 coding sequence is TGTGCCATCAGTGAGTCGAAGGTCGTAACAGATACGCAGTATTTT. This translates into CAISESKVVTDTQYF. This sequence joins TRBV10-3 and TRBJ2-3; D uncertain. Trimming took 0 bases from V and 3 from J, leaving 10 bases between them. Germline V gives CDR1 ENHRY, CDR2 SYGVKD. The CDR3 covers 15 residues.

This clonotype was seen at least ten times. The rearrangement links TRBV10-3 to TRBJ1-1; tentative D call: TRBD1 (6 bases). The germline gives CDR1 ENHRY, CDR2 SYGVKD. This CDR3 comprises 14 residues. V was trimmed by 3 bases and J by 1 base, leaving 9 bases between them. This CDR3 is CAISDRGANTEAFF. The CDR3 coding sequence is TGTGCCATCAGTGATCGGGGGGCGAACACTGAAGCTTTCTTT.

In regard to this clonotype: A much larger clone lies a single base off, so this may be a read error. The chain couples TRBV6-5 to TRBJ2-5; a weak D match, TRBD2 (6 bases). The ends were cut back, 5 bases at V and 7 bases at J, with 11 bases in the middle. The CDR3 contains 12 residues. Looked up from germline, CDR1 is MNHEY and CDR2 is SVGAGI. The CDR3, as DNA: TGTGCCAGCAGTGCGACTAGAGGGACCCAGTACTTC. It specifies CASSATRGTQYF.

This clonotype was seen many times. The chain combines TRBV7-9 with TRBJ1-5; a possible D gene is TRBD1 (6 bases). The V and J ends lost 5 bases and 4 bases respectively, with 9 bases between them. This CDR3 comprises 13 residues. Germline V lookup: CDR1 SEHNR, CDR2 FQNEAQ (reference sequence). This CDR3 reads CASSRTENQPQHF. In DNA form, the CDR3 reads TGTGCCAGCAGCCGGACAGAGAATCAGCCCCAGCATTTT.

The genes are TRBV7-2 and TRBJ2-7; D is unresolved. V lost 1 base and J 3 bases, leaving 10 bases between the germline ends. This CDR3 has 14 residues. Germline V lookup: CDR1 SGHTA, CDR2 FQGNSA. This CDR3 reads CASSLGLNFYEQYF. The CDR3 DNA sequence: TGTGCCAGCAGCTTAGGACTGAATTTCTACGAGCAGTACTTC.

The chain employs TRBV6-6 and TRBJ2-7, with TRBD1 matching 9 bases. Germline CDR1 reads MNHNY; CDR2 reads SVGAGI (reference sequence). With V trimmed by 6 bases and J by 3 bases, 12 bases remained unmatched. CDR3 length equals 16 residues. In nucleotides, the CDR3 is TGTGCCAGCAGAAACAGGGGGCAGAGAGGGGTCTACGAGCAGTACTTC. It is translated as CASRNRGQRGVYEQYF.

The table lists this clonotype with a few counts. The rearrangement links TRBV7-9 to TRBJ2-6, with no clear D. Trimming took off 7 bases at V and 2 bases at J, with 12 bases between the two ends. Looked up from germline, CDR1 is SEHNR and CDR2 is FQNEAQ (reference sequence). This CDR3 has 15 residues. DNA of the CDR3: TGTGCCAGCACCCCGGGTGGGACTGGGGCCAACGTCCTGACTTTC. Its translation is CASTPGGTGANVLTF.

This clonotype appeared many times. This chain connects TRBV25-1 to TRBJ1-6, with TRBD1 matching over 9 bases. CDR1 MGHDK and CDR2 SYGVNS come from the germline V gene. The CDR3 loop spans 15 amino acids. The V gene end was trimmed by 3 bases and the J gene end by 5 bases; junction bases not matched to a gene: 2. Written as DNA, the CDR3 is TGTGCCAGCAGTGATGGGACAGGGCATAATTCACCCCTCCACTTT. Encoded protein: CASSDGTGHNSPLHF. The entire variable domain, with the rest obtained from reference TRBV25-1 and TRBJ1-6, is as follows: EADIYQTPRYLVIGTGKKITLECSQTMGHDKMYWYQQDPGMELHLIHYSYGVNSTEKGDLSSESTVSRIRTEHFPLTLESARPSHTSQYLCASSDGTGHNSPLHFGNGTRLTVT.

This chain joins TRBV7-9 and TRBJ1-1, with TRBD1 matching 10 bases. Per germline, CDR1 SEHNR and CDR2 FQNEAQ (reference sequence). The CDR3 sequence is 13 residues long. The junction had 10 bases not matched to a gene; V was cut back by 11 bases and J by 7 bases. The CDR3 coding sequence is TGTGCCTGGAGTAGGACAGGGGGAGTTGAAGCTTTCTTT. Protein sequence: CAWSRTGGVEAFF.

This clonotype was found a few times. J is TRBJ1-1 and V is TRBV5-6; TRBD1 is a possible D gene (5 bases). This CDR3 contains 15 residues. V gave up 0 bases and J gave up 0 bases, with 9 bases separating them. The germline gives CDR1 SGHDT, CDR2 YYEEEE. CDR3 residues: CASSLDRSLNTEAFF. The CDR3 DNA is TGTGCCAGCAGCTTGGACAGGAGTTTGAACACTGAAGCTTTCTTT. Full variable domain (rest looked up from reference TRBV5-6 and TRBJ1-1): DAGVTQSPTHLIKTRGQQVTLRCSPKSGHDTVSWYQQALGQGPQFIFQYYEEEERQRGNFPDRFSGHQFPNYSSELNVNALLLGDSALYLCASSLDRSLNTEAFFGQGTRLTVV.

This clonotype was counted many times. The genes are TRBV7-2 and TRBJ1-1; 8 bases match TRBD1. With 5 bases clipped from V and 5 bases from J, the junction kept 13 bases outside the gene matches. CDR3 length equals 16 residues. Germline V lookup: CDR1 SGHTA, CDR2 FQGNSA. Written as DNA, the CDR3 is TGTGCCAGCAGCCCAGGCATGGGCAGGGGGCGGACTGAAGCTTTCTTT. Translated, it gives CASSPGMGRGRTEAFF.

A remark on this clonotype: Mismatch with germline at one junction end may stem from a read error. The V and J genes are TRBV5-1 and TRBJ2-7, with D possibly being TRBD2 (5 bases). CDR3 length equals 12 residues. Germline V gene lookup returns CDR1 SGHRS and CDR2 YFSETQ. The CDR3, as DNA: TGCGCCAGCAGCTTCCGGGGTTACGGGCAGTACTTC. It codes for CASSFRGYGQYF.

The V gene is TRBV25-1, the J gene TRBJ2-6, with TRBD1 as a possible D gene (5 bases). The CDR3 is made up of 16 amino acids. Germline V gene data show CDR1 as MGHDK and CDR2 as SYGVNS. Trimming cost V 3 bases and J 0 bases, with 9 bases left between them. This chain's CDR3 is CASSETTVSGANVLTF. In nucleotides, the CDR3 is TGTGCCAGCAGTGAGACGACAGTCTCTGGGGCCAACGTCCTGACTTTC.

As for this clonotype: The CDR3 carries no conserved terminal phenylalanine or tryptophan, so it likely arises from a read error. The DNA is omitted, as the CDR3 cannot be located on it reliably, and the CDR3 follows TCRdb's listing. J is TRBJ1-1 and V is TRBV14. From its first to its last residue, the CDR3 has 8 amino acids. Germline loops: CDR1 SGHDN, CDR2 FVKESK. This CDR3 reads CASSHLSG.

This clonotype was seen repeatedly, ten times or more. The chain combines TRBV19 with TRBJ1-1, with D hard to call. Germline assignment: CDR1 LNHDA and CDR2 SQIVND (reference sequence). The CDR3 has 13 amino acids. With 10 bases removed from V and 5 bases from J, the gap between germline ends came to 17 bases. The CDR3 reads CATRHGSATEAFF. The CDR3 DNA is TGTGCCACCCGACATGGCTCGGCGACTGAAGCTTTCTTT. The full variable domain, with the rest looked up from reference TRBV19 and TRBJ1-1, is DGGITQSPKYLFRKEGQNVTLSCEQNLNHDAMYWYRQDPGQGLRLIYYSQIVNDFQKGDIAEGYSVSREKKESFPLTVTSAQKNPTAFYLCATRHGSATEAFFGQGTRLTVV.

J is TRBJ1-4 and V is TRBV20-1; the D is unclear. This CDR3 is built from 11 residues. Per the germline V gene, CDR1 is DFQATT and CDR2 is SNEGSKA (reference sequence). The V gene lost 5 bases and the J gene lost 6 bases, with 7 bases spanning the gap. The CDR3 DNA follows: TGCAGTGCTTACGCCTATGAAAAACTGTTTTTT. It codes for CSAYAYEKLFF.